Following are 5 T cell receptor beta chains from one sample sequenced in a study of beta chain features in type 1 diabetes. What was sequenced were expressed TCRB transcripts, since all of the isolated RNA had been reverse transcribed. The protocol was immunoSEQ multiplex PCR, while the TCRdb copy is restricted to in-frame clones and leaves out a portion. The sample has 150,000 or so clones; about 50% are singletons. The sample was Tregs from blood. The receptors shown here come from a young man in good health.

This chain links TRBV10-3 with TRBJ2-4, with 11 bases aligning to TRBD2. V lost 6 bases, J lost 7 bases, and 17 bases stayed unmatched. The CDR3 runs to 18 residues. The germline gives CDR1 ENHRY, CDR2 SYGVKD. As DNA, the CDR3 is TGTGCCATCAGCGAGGGGTTGCGGGCTAGCGGGAGGCCGAACATTCAGTACTTC. Its protein product is CAISEGLRASGRPNIQYF.

This clone was observed a handful of times. The J gene is TRBJ1-2, the V gene TRBV7-9, with 7 bases identical to TRBD1. V lost 1 base to trimming and J lost 7 bases; unmatched junction nucleotides: 6. CDR1 SEHNR and CDR2 FQNEAQ come from the germline V gene (reference sequence). This CDR3 is 14 amino acids long. The CDR3 loop is CASSLDWTGSGYTF. The CDR3 DNA reads TGTGCCAGCAGCTTAGACTGGACAGGATCTGGCTACACCTTC.

The CDR3 spells CASSLTGATNSPLHF. The CDR3 nucleotides are TGTGCCAGCAGTCTGACAGGGGCGACGAATTCACCCCTCCACTTT. This chain joins TRBV6-5 and TRBJ1-6; 8 bases agree with TRBD1. Germline values: CDR1 MNHEY, CDR2 SVGAGI. The length of the CDR3 is 15 residues. Trimming took 5 bases from V and 7 from J; bases not matched to a gene: 7.

This clone was counted between two and nine times. The chain employs TRBV19 and TRBJ1-6; D is perhaps TRBD1 (5 bases). V was trimmed by 5 bases and J by 5 bases, leaving 7 bases between them. CDR3 length: 13 residues. Germline V gives CDR1 LNHDA, CDR2 SQIVND (reference sequence). DNA for the CDR3: TGTGCCAGTAGTCAGGACAATAATTCACCCCTCCACTTT. Amino acid sequence: CASSQDNNSPLHF.

The rearrangement joins TRBV7-8 to TRBJ1-2, with D hard to call. The CDR3 loop spans 14 amino acids. V lost 5 bases and J lost 8, with 18 bases in between. In germline, CDR1 is SGHVS, CDR2 FQNEAQ. This CDR3 is CASSRRQGGIGYTF. CDR3 coding DNA: TGTGCCAGCAGCCGTCGTCAAGGAGGGATCGGCTACACCTTC.